The sequence of this T cell receptor (beta chain) was determined in a study of CD8 T cells in ankylosing spondylitis. TCRdb reanalysed the 5' RACE reads using MiXCR and keeps one entry per CDR3 protein. This table holds about 220,000 distinct CDR3 sequences, 15% to 20% found once. General study results and limits: The study identified a TCR beta motif of seven or eight highly homologous variants that appeared characteristic of ankylosing spondylitis blood.

This clonotype showed up just a few times. Its antigen remains unknown. V was trimmed by 5 bases and J by 7 bases, leaving 15 bases between them. The CDR3 has 13 amino acids. The germline CDR1 and CDR2 sequences are SEHNR and FQNEAQ (reference sequence). This TCR came from a male donor with ankylosing spondylitis. This chain links TRBV7-9 with TRBJ2-7; TRBD1 is a possible D gene (5 bases). Sequencing was performed on blood, either unsorted or a sorted T cell fraction (not recorded which). The CDR3: CASSDHPDSEQYF. As DNA, the CDR3 is TGTGCCAGCAGCGACCACCCCGACAGTGAGCAGTACTTC. The full variable domain, completed using reference TRBV7-9 and TRBJ2-7, is DTGVSQNPRHKITKRGQNVTFRCDPISEHNRLYWYRQTLGQGPEFLTYFQNEAQLEKSRLLSDRFSAERPKGSFSTLEIQRTEQGDSAMYLCASSDHPDSEQYFGPGTRLTVT.